This section outlines one T cell receptor beta chain sequence together with its context. What it binds is not known. This sample was included in a study of cytomegalovirus exposure and HLA in healthy donors. PCR used 60 Vbeta primers and 13 Jbeta primers. This table comes from immunoSEQ multiplex PCR, and its TCRdb copy is limited to in-frame clones, with some not included. The sample lists about 160,000 clones; approximately 76% were seen once. Trimming stripped 1 base from V and 3 bases from J, with 6 bases between. The CDR3 is 13 amino acids. Germline assignment: CDR1 SEHNR and CDR2 FQNEAQ (reference sequence). Study outcomes and limitations: Diagnosis of cytomegalovirus status made by the classifier reportedly showed high specificity and sensitivity. Some V segments, including TRBV6-2 and TRBV6-3, were excluded as indistinguishable.

This clonotype was sampled from a man in his 60s in good health and CMV-seronegative. V usage is TRBV7-9 and J usage is TRBJ1-2; no definite D call. The sequenced material came from PBMCs. The CDR3 nucleotides are TGTGCCAGCAGCTTAGTGGCAGACTATGGCTACACCTTC. This translates into CASSLVADYGYTF.